This T cell receptor beta chain was sequenced for a study of low-dose radiotherapy and immunotherapy resistance in tumors. Study background: For Cohort 1, fractions of 0.5 Gy were given every 2 weeks, reaching 6.5 Gy overall. The treatment that patients received was intravenous nivolumab 240 mg every two weeks plus ipilimumab 1 mg/kg every six weeks.

Donors were dosed with nivolumab and ipilimumab; they also received aspirin, low-dose cyclophosphamide and low-dose radiotherapy. Patients deemed eligible presented with advanced solid tumors lacking tumor-infiltrating lymphocytes. This CDR3 spans 16 amino acids. Per the germline V gene, CDR1 is MDHEN and CDR2 is SYDVKM. With 7 bases removed from V and 4 bases from J, the gap between germline ends came to 22 bases. Primers targeting TRAV and TRBV primed first-strand cDNA, covering alpha and beta chains. A roughly 20-cycle PCR with a constant-region primer and V-primer adapter amplified TCRs. TCRdb passed the reads through MiXCR, listing each CDR3 protein once. The repertoire holds roughly 13,000 distinct CDR3 sequences, 60% seen once, with roughly 7.7% in the top ten.

The receptor's source is a human donor with advanced metastatic prostate, ovarian, gallbladder or colorectal cancer (not recorded which). This table probably holds off-target reads from a library built for another chain. This chain uses TRBV28 with TRBJ1-2; tentative D call: TRBD1 (6 bases). CDR3 DNA sequence: TGTGCCAGCAAGGGTACAGGGAAAGGTGGGGGCTATGGCTACACCTTC. Protein: CASKGTGKGGGYGYTF.